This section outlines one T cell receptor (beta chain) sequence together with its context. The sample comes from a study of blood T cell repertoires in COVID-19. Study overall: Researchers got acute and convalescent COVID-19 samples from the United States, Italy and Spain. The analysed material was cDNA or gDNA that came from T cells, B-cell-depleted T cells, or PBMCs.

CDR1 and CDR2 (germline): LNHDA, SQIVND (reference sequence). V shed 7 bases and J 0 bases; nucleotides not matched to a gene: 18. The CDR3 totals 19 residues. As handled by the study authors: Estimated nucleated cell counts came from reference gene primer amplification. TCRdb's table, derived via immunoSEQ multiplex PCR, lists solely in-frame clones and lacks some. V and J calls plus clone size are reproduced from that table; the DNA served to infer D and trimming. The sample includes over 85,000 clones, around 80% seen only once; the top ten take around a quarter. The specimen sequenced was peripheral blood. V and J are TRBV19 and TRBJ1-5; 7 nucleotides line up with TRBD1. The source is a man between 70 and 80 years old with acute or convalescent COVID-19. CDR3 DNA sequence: TGTGCCAGTACCGCTTTTTATAGGGACAGTTCCTTTAGCAATCAGCCCCAGCATTTT. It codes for CASTAFYRDSSFSNQPQHF.